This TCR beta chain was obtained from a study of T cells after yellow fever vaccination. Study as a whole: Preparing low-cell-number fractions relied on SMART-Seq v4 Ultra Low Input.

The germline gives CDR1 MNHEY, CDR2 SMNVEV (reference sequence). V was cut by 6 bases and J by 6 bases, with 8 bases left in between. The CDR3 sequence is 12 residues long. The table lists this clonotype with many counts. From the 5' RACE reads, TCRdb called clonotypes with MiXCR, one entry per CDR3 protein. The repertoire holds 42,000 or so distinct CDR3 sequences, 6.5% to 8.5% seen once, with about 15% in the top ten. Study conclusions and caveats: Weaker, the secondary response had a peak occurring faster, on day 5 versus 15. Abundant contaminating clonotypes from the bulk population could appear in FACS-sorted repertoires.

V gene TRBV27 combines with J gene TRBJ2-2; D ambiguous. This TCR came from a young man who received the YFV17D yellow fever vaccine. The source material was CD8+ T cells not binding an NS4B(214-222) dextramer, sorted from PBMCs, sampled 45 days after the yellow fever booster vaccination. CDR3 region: CASRTPPGELFF. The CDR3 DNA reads TGTGCCAGCAGGACACCTCCCGGGGAGCTGTTTTTT.